This paragraph reports one T cell receptor (beta chain). The data are from a study of CD8+ T cells in alopecia areata. Following extraction, RNA underwent reverse transcription to cDNA, which served as the sequencing template. The repertoire was sequenced with immunoSEQ multiplex PCR; TCRdb's copy has only in-frame clones and lacks some. The data show fewer than 90,000 clones, 51% seen once. The CDR3 consists of 16 residues. V lost 0 bases to trimming and J lost 3 bases, with 12 bases between them. Germline V CDR1 and CDR2: MGHRA, YSYEKL. This chain links TRBV4-1 with TRBJ2-1, with a tentative D call TRBD1 (5 bases). The sequence came from a human donor with alopecia areata. Sequenced input: NKG2D-high CD8+ T cells sorted from blood. CDR3 in amino acids: CASSQDSMTDYNEQFF. The CDR3 coding sequence is TGCGCCAGCAGCCAAGATTCAATGACAGACTACAATGAGCAGTTCTTC.